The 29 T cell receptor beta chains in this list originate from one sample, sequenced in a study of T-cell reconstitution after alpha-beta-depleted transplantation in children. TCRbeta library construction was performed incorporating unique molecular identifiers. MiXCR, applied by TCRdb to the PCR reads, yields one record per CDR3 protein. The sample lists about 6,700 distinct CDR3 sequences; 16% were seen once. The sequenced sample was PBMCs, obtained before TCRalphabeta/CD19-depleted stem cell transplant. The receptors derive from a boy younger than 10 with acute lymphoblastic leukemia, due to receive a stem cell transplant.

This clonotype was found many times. In nucleotides, the CDR3 is TGTGCCAGCAGTATCACCTGGAGCTCCTATAATTCACCCCTCCACTTT. Translation: CASSITWSSYNSPLHF. The rearrangement links TRBV6-2 or TRBV6-3 to TRBJ1-6; D is undetermined. Trimming took off 5 bases at V and 0 bases at J, with 11 bases between the two ends. Germline V gene data show CDR1 as MNHEY and CDR2 as SVGEGT. This CDR3 has 16 amino acids.

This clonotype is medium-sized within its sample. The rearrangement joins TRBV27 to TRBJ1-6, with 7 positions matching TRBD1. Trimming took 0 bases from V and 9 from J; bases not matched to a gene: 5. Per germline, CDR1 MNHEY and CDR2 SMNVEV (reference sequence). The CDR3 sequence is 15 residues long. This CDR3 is CASSLSEGAPSPLHF. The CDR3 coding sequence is TGTGCCAGCAGTTTATCGGAGGGGGCGCCTTCACCCCTCCACTTT.

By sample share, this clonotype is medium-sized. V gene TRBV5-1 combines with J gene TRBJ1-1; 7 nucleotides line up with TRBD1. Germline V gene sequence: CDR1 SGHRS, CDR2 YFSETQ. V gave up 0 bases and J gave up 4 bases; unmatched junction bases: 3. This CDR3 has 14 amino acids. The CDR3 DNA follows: TGCGCCAGCAGCTTGGAACAGGGGAGCACTGAAGCTTTCTTT. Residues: CASSLEQGSTEAFF.

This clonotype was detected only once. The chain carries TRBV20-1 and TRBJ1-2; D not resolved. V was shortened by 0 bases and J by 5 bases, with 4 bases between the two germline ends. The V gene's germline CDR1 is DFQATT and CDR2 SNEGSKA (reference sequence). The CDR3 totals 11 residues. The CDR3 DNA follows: TGCAGTGCTAGAGATCCGTATGGCTACACCTTC. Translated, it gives CSARDPYGYTF.

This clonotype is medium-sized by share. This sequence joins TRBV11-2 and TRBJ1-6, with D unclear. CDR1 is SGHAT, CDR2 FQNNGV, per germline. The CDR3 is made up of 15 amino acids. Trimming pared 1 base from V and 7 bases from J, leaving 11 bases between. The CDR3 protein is CASSLGVNGNSPLHF. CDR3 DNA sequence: TGTGCCAGCAGCTTAGGAGTGAACGGAAATTCACCCCTCCACTTT. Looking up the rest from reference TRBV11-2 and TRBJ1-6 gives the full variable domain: EAGVAQSPRYKIIEKRQSVAFWCNPISGHATLYWYQQILGQGPKLLIQFQNNGVVDDSQLPKDRFSAERLKGVDSTLKIQPAKLEDSAVYLCASSLGVNGNSPLHFGNGTRLTVT.

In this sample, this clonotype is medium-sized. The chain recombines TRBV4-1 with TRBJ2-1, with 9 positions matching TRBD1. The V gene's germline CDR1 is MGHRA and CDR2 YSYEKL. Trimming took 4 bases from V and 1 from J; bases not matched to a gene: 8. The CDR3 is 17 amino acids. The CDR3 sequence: CASSLRDGTGSYNEQFF. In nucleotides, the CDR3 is TGCGCCAGCAGCCTACGAGACGGGACAGGGTCCTACAATGAGCAGTTCTTC.

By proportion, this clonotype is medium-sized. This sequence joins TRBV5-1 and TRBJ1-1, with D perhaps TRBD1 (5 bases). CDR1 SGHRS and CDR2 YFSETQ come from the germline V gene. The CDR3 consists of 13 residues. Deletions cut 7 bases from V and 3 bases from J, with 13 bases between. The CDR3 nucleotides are TGCGCCAGCCAGGGAGAGTGGGACACTGAAGCTTTCTTT. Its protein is CASQGEWDTEAFF.

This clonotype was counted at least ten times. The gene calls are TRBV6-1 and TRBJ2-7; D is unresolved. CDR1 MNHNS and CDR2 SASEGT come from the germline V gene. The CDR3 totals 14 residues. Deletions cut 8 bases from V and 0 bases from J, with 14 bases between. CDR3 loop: CASGPSVSSYEQYF. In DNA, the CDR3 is TGTGCCAGCGGGCCTTCTGTCTCCTCCTACGAGCAGTACTTC.

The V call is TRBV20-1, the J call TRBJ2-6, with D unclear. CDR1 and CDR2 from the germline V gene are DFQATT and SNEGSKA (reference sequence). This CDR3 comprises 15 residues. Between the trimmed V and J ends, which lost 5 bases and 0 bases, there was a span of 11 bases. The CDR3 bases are TGCAGTGCTCGGTCTTTCCTCTCTGGGGCCAACGTCCTGACTTTC. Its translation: CSARSFLSGANVLTF.

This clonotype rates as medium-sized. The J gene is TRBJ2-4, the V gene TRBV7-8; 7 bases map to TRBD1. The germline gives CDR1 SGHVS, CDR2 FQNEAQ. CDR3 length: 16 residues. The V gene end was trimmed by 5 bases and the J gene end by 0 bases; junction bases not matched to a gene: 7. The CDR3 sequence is CASSHDRALAKNIQYF. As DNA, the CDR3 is TGTGCCAGCAGCCATGACAGGGCCCTAGCCAAAAACATTCAGTACTTC.

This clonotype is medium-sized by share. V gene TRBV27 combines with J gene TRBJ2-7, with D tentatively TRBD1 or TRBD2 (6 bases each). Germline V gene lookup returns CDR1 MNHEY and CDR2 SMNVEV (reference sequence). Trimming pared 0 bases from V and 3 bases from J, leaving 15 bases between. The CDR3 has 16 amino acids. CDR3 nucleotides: TGTGCCAGCAGTTTATCGTCCGGAGGGGGGCACTACGAGCAGTACTTC. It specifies CASSLSSGGGHYEQYF.

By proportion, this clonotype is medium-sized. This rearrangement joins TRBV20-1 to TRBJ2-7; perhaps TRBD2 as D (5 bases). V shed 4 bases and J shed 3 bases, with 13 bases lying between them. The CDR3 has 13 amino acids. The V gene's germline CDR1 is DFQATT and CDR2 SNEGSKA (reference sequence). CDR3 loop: CSAKKDLDYEQYF. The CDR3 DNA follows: TGCAGTGCTAAGAAGGACTTGGACTACGAGCAGTACTTC.

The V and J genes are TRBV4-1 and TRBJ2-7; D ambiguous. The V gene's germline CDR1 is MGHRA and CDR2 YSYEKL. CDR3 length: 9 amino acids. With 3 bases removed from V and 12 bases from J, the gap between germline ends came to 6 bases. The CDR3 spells CASSHPTYF. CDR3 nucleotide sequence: TGCGCCAGCAGCCACCCTACGTACTTC.

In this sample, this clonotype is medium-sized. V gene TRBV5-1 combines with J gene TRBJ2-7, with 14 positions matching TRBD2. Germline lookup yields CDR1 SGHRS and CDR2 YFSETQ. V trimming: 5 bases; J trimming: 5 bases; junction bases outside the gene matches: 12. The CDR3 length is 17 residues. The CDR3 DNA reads TGCGCCAGCAGTTGGGGGAGACTAGCGGGGGGGCCGAACGAGCAGTACTTC. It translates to CASSWGRLAGGPNEQYF.

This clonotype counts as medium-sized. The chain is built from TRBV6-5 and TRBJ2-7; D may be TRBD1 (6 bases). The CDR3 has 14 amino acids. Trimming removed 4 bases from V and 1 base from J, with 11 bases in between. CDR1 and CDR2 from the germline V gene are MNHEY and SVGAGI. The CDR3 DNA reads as TGTGCCAGCAGTTTCAGGGACAATTCCTACGAGCAGTACTTC. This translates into CASSFRDNSYEQYF.

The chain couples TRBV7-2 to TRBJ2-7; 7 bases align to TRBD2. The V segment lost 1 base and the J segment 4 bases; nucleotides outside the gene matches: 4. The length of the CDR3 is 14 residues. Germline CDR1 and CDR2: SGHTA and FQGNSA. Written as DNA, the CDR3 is TGTGCCAGCAGCTTAGGACTAGCAAATTACGAGCAGTACTTC. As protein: CASSLGLANYEQYF.

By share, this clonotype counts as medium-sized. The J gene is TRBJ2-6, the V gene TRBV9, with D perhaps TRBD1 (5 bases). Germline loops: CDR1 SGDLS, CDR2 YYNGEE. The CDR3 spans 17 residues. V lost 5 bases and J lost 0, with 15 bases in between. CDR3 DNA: TGTGCCAGCAGTCCTATCCAGGGCAGCTCTGGGGCCAACGTCCTGACTTTC. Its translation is CASSPIQGSSGANVLTF. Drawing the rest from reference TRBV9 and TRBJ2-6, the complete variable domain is DSGVTQTPKHLITATGQRVTLRCSPRSGDLSVYWYQQSLDQGLQFLIQYYNGEERAKGNILERFSAQQFPDLHSELNLSSLELGDSALYFCASSPIQGSSGANVLTFGAGSRLTVL.

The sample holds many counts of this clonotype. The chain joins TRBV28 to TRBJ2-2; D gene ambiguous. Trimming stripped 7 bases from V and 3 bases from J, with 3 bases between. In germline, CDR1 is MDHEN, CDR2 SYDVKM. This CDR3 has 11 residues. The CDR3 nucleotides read TGTGCCAGCATAGACACCGGGGAGCTGTTTTTT. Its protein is CASIDTGELFF.

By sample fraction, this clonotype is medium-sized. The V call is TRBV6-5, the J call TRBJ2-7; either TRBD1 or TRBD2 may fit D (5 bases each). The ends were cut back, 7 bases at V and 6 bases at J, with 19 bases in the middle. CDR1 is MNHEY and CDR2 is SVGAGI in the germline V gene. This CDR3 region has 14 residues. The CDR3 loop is CASKDAGDGGEQYF. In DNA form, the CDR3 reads TGTGCCAGCAAAGACGCCGGGGACGGAGGCGAGCAGTACTTC.

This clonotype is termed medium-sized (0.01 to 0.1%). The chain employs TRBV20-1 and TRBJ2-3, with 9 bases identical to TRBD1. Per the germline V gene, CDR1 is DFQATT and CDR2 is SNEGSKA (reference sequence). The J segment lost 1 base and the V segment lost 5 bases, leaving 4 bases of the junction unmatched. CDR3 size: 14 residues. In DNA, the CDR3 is TGCAGTGCTGTCCGGGACAGGGGCACAGATACGCAGTATTTT. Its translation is CSAVRDRGTDTQYF.

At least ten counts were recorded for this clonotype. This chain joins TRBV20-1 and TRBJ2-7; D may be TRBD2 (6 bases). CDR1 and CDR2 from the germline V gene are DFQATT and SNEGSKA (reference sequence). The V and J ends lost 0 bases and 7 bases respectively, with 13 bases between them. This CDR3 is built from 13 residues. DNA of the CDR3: TGCAGTGCTAGAGATCCCAGGGCGGGGGAGCAGTACTTC. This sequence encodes CSARDPRAGEQYF.

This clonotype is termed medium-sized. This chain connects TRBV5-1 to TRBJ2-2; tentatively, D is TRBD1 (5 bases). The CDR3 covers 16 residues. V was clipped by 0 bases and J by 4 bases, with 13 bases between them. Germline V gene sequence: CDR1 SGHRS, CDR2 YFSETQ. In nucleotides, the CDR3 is TGCGCCAGCAGCTTGGCCGGAAGGGGTCGCACCGGGGAGCTGTTTTTT. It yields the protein CASSLAGRGRTGELFF.

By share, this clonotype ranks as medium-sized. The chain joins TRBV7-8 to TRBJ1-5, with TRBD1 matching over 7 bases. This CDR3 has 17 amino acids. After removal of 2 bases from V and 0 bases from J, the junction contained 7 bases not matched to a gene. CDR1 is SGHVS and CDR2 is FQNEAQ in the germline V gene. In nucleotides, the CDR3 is TGTGCCAGCAGCTTAAGGACAGGTGCCTATAGCAATCAGCCCCAGCATTTT. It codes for CASSLRTGAYSNQPQHF.

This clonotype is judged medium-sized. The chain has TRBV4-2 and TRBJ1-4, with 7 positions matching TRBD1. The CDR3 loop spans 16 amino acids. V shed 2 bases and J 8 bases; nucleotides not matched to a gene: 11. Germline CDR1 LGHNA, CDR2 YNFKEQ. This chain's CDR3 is CASSQYRGEGGEKLFF. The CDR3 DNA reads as TGTGCCAGCAGCCAATACAGGGGTGAGGGAGGCGAAAAACTGTTTTTT.

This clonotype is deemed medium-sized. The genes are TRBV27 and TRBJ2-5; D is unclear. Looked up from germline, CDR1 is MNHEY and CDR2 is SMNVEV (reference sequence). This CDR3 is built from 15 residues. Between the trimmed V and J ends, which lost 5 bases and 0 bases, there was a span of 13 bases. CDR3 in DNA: TGTGCCAGCAGTCTAAACAGAAACCACCAAGAGACCCAGTACTTC. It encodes CASSLNRNHQETQYF.

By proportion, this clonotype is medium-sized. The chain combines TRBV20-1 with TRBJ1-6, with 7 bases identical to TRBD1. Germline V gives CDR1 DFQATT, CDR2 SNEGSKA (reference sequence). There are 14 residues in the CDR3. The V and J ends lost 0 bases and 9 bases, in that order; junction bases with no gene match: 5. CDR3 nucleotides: TGCAGTGCTAGAGACTTAGGGGGCAGTTCACCCCTCCACTTT. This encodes CSARDLGGSSPLHF.

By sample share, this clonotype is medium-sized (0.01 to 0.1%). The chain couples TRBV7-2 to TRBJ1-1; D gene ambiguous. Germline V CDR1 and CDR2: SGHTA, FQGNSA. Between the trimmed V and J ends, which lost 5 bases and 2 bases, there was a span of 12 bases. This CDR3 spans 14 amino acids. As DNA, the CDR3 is TGTGCCAGCAGCCCGAGAAGGGTTAACACTGAAGCTTTCTTT. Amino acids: CASSPRRVNTEAFF. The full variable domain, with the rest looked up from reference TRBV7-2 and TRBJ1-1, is GAGVSQSPSNKVTEKGKDVELRCDPISGHTALYWYRQSLGQGLEFLIYFQGNSAPDKSGLPSDRFSAERTGGSVSTLTIQRTQQEDSAVYLCASSPRRVNTEAFFGQGTRLTVV.

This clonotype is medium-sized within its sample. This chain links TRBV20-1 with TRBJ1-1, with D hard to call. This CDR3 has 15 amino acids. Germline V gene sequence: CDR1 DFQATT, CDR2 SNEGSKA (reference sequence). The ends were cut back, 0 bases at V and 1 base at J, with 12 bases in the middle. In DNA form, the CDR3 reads TGCAGTGCTAGAGATCGGGTGACGGCGAACACTGAAGCTTTCTTT. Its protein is CSARDRVTANTEAFF.

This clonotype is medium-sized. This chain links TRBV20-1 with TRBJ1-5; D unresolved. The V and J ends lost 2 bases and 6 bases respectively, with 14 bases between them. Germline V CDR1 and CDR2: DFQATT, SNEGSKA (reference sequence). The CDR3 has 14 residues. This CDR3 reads CSARREREFQPQHF. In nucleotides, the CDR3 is TGCAGTGCTAGAAGGGAGCGGGAGTTTCAGCCCCAGCATTTT.